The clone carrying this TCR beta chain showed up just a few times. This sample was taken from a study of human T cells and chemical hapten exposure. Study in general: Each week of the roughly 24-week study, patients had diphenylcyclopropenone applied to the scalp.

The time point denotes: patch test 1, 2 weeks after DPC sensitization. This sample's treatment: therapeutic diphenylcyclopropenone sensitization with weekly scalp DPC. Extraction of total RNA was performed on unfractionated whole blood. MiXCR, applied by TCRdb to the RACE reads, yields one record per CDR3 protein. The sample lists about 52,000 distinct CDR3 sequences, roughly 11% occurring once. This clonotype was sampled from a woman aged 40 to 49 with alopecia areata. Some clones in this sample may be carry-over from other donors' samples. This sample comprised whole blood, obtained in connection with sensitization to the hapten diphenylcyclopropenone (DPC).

CDR3: CASSPRLAGEQFF. DNA for the CDR3: TGTGCCAGCAGCCCCCGACTAGCTGGTGAGCAGTTCTTC. V is TRBV11-3 and J is TRBJ2-1; 7 bases are shared with TRBD2. The CDR3 spans 13 residues. In germline, CDR1 is SGHNT, CDR2 YENEEA. The ends lost 5 bases at V and 9 bases at J; junction bases unmatched: 7.